What follows describes a single T cell receptor (beta chain). The data derive from a study of blood T cell repertoires in COVID-19. V lost 4 bases and J lost 6; bases outside the gene matches: 15. The V gene's germline CDR1 is SGHRS and CDR2 YFSETQ. This CDR3 spans 19 amino acids. Clones were sequenced by immunoSEQ multiplex PCR, and TCRdb holds only the in-frame ones, with some missing. There are a few hundred thousand clones in the sample; about 89% occur only once, and 3.5% to 5% lies in the top ten. This TCR was recovered from a woman aged 25 to 39 who had recovered from COVID-19. The sequencing sample was made of PBMCs or T cells enriched from blood (not recorded which). The chain links TRBV5-1 to TRBJ2-1; 14 bases agree with TRBD2. As DNA, the CDR3 is TGCGCCAGCAGCGGGGGATCGGGACTAGCGGGAGTTGGGAGCAATGAGCAGTTCTTC. It codes for CASSGGSGLAGVGSNEQFF.